The 20 T cell receptor beta chains below were found in one sample sequenced in a study of siplizumab effects on memory and regulatory T cells. The data were produced by immunoSEQ multiplex PCR, yet TCRdb's version contains in-frame clones alone and is incomplete. The sample lists 75,000 to 100,000 clones, over 90% occurring once. Sequencing was carried out using non-Treg CD4+ T cells sorted from blood. The receptors originated from a human donor in good health.

The CDR3 DNA is TGCAGCGTTTGGACTAGCGGGAGGACCGGGGAGCTGTTTTTT. Encoded protein: CSVWTSGRTGELFF. The rearrangement joins TRBV29-1 to TRBJ2-2; 14 nucleotides match TRBD2. This CDR3 is built from 14 residues. CDR1 SQVTM and CDR2 ANQGSEA come from the germline V gene. J gave up 5 bases and V 5 bases, and 1 base lay outside the gene matches.

This clone has just one count. The genes are TRBV5-3 and TRBJ2-6, with 7 bases aligning to TRBD1. TRBV5-3 is designated an ORF whose function remains uncertain. The V gene end was trimmed by 2 bases and the J gene end by 2 bases; junction bases not matched to a gene: 7. The CDR3 is made up of 17 amino acids. The CDR3 sequence is CARSFQGGKAGANVLTF. DNA of the CDR3: TGTGCCAGAAGCTTTCAAGGGGGCAAGGCTGGGGCCAACGTCCTGACTTTC.

The chain links TRBV5-5 to TRBJ1-1; D is unresolved. CDR3 size: 13 residues. V was shortened by 1 base and J by 8 bases, with 12 bases between the two germline ends. The germline CDR1 and CDR2 sequences are SGHKS and YYEKEE (reference sequence). CDR3 DNA sequence: TGTGCCAGCAGCTTGACGGGAACACCCGAAGCTTTCTTT. Its translation is CASSLTGTPEAFF.

This sequence joins TRBV9 and TRBJ1-4; D might be TRBD1 (6 bases). The CDR3 consists of 16 residues. V was pared by 0 bases and J by 7 bases, with 16 bases between. CDR1 and CDR2 (germline): SGDLS, YYNGEE. The DNA of the CDR3 is TGTGCCAGCAGCGTAGATCCAGGGACAATCTCTGAAAAACTGTTTTTT. Amino acids: CASSVDPGTISEKLFF. The full variable domain, with the rest looked up from reference TRBV9 and TRBJ1-4, is DSGVTQTPKHLITATGQRVTLRCSPRSGDLSVYWYQQSLDQGLQFLIQYYNGEERAKGNILERFSAQQFPDLHSELNLSSLELGDSALYFCASSVDPGTISEKLFFGSGTQLSVL.

The chain couples TRBV6-6 to TRBJ2-1; D may be TRBD2 (6 bases). The V gene lost 7 bases and the J gene lost 6 bases, with 7 bases spanning the gap. This CDR3 comprises 11 residues. Germline loops: CDR1 MNHNY, CDR2 SVGAGI (reference sequence). The CDR3 sequence: CASMGGNEQFF. CDR3 nucleotide sequence: TGTGCCAGCATGGGAGGCAATGAGCAGTTCTTC.

The chain combines TRBV7-9 with TRBJ2-7; 7 positions match TRBD1. Unmatched junction bases numbered 10, after V lost 6 bases and J lost 2 bases. The CDR3 spans 15 residues. Germline CDR1 reads SEHNR; CDR2 reads FQNEAQ (reference sequence). The CDR3 DNA reads as TGTGCCAGCAGTAACACGGGGACAGCAACCTACGAGCAGTACTTC. Protein: CASSNTGTATYEQYF. Full variable domain (missing parts from reference TRBV7-9 and TRBJ2-7): DTGVSQNPRHKITKRGQNVTFRCDPISEHNRLYWYRQTLGQGPEFLTYFQNEAQLEKSRLLSDRFSAERPKGSFSTLEIQRTEQGDSAMYLCASSNTGTATYEQYFGPGTRLTVT.

The chain recombines TRBV20-1 with TRBJ1-2; perhaps TRBD1 as D (5 bases). Per germline, CDR1 DFQATT and CDR2 SNEGSKA (reference sequence). The CDR3 length is 11 residues. V lost 8 bases and J 5 bases, leaving 12 bases between the germline ends. For the CDR3, the DNA is TGCAGTTCCGGGACGATATATGGCTACACCTTC. As protein: CSSGTIYGYTF.

V gene TRBV28 combines with J gene TRBJ1-5; D is undetermined. CDR1 and CDR2 (germline): MDHEN, SYDVKM. The germline V and J ends were trimmed by 1 base and 11 bases, with 21 bases remaining between them. The CDR3 totals 16 residues. In DNA, the CDR3 is TGTGCCAGCAGTTTATTTGCCCTTAGAGATGCTGGGGCCCAGCATTTT. Protein sequence: CASSLFALRDAGAQHF. Complete variable domain (other parts from reference TRBV28 and TRBJ1-5): DVKVTQSSRYLVKRTGEKVFLECVQDMDHENMFWYRQDPGLGLRLIYFSYDVKMKEKGDIPEGYSVSREKKERFSLILESASTNQTSMYLCASSLFALRDAGAQHFGDGTRLSIL.

In this sample, this clone turned up once. The V gene is TRBV29-1, the J gene TRBJ2-7, with 10 bases aligning to TRBD2. This CDR3 is 15 amino acids long. The germline CDR1 and CDR2 sequences are SQVTM and ANQGSEA. Germline trimming cut 1 base from V and 5 bases from J; bases unmatched to any gene: 8. The CDR3 bases are TGCAGCGTTGAAGTGGGAGCGGGAGGGGTTCACGAGCAGTACTTC. Its translation: CSVEVGAGGVHEQYF.

The chain is built from TRBV5-1 and TRBJ2-7, with D tentatively TRBD2 (6 bases). CDR1 is SGHRS and CDR2 is YFSETQ in the germline V gene. Trimming took off 1 base at V and 2 bases at J, with 13 bases between the two ends. The CDR3 is 15 amino acids. CDR3 coding DNA: TGCGCCAGCAGCTTGAGCGAGGGAGGTCCCTACGAGCAGTACTTC. This encodes CASSLSEGGPYEQYF.

The chain links TRBV29-1 to TRBJ2-1; D is uncertain. CDR1 and CDR2 from the germline V gene are SQVTM and ANQGSEA. V was cut by 6 bases and J by 4 bases, with 7 bases left in between. This CDR3 has 11 residues. DNA of the CDR3: TGCAGCGTAACCGGGTACAATGAGCAGTTCTTC. This translates into CSVTGYNEQFF.

The chain is built from TRBV7-9 and TRBJ1-2, with D unclear. Trimming took off 1 base at V and 8 bases at J, with 20 bases between the two ends. The CDR3 contains 16 residues. The germline gives CDR1 SEHNR, CDR2 FQNEAQ (reference sequence). CDR3 coding DNA: TGTGCCAGCAGCTTAGAGCCTGCAATTTGGACGGAGGGCTACACCTTC. Protein: CASSLEPAIWTEGYTF.

This chain links TRBV2 with TRBJ1-2; D perhaps matches TRBD1 (5 bases). The germline gives CDR1 SNHLY, CDR2 FYNNEI. Trimming cost V 5 bases and J 0 bases, with 10 bases left between them. The CDR3 totals 14 residues. The CDR3 region has the DNA TGTGCCAGCAGTATCCAGGGAGCTAACTATGGCTACACCTTC. It specifies CASSIQGANYGYTF.

The rearrangement joins TRBV5-6 to TRBJ2-5; D may be TRBD2 (5 bases). The V gene lost 1 base and the J gene lost 4 bases, with 14 bases spanning the gap. The CDR3 loop spans 15 amino acids. Germline CDR1 is SGHDT and CDR2 is YYEEEE. The CDR3 DNA is TGTGCCAGCAGCTTGAGTTTTCGGGGAAGAGAGACCCAGTACTTC. This encodes CASSLSFRGRETQYF.

This clone was picked up one time. The chain carries TRBV27 and TRBJ1-1; tentative D call: TRBD1 (5 bases). CDR3 length equals 15 residues. Looked up from germline, CDR1 is MNHEY and CDR2 is SMNVEV (reference sequence). V lost 6 bases and J lost 4, with 18 bases in between. This CDR3 is CASRGLREGLTEAFF. The CDR3 DNA is TGTGCCAGCAGGGGTCTGAGGGAGGGACTCACTGAAGCTTTCTTT.

V usage is TRBV7-9 and J usage is TRBJ2-2; 9 bases agree with TRBD1. CDR3 length: 15 amino acids. Germline V gene lookup returns CDR1 SEHNR and CDR2 FQNEAQ (reference sequence). J was trimmed by 5 bases and V by 5 bases; bases with no gene match: 6. The CDR3 spells CASSLRTGDTGELFF. The CDR3 DNA reads as TGTGCCAGCAGCCTCCGGACAGGGGATACCGGGGAGCTGTTTTTT.

The V call is TRBV18, the J call TRBJ1-4, with TRBD1 matching over 7 bases. Trimming at V came to 1 base and at J to 0 bases, leaving 5 bases not matched to a gene. The CDR3 is made up of 17 amino acids. Germline CDR1 and CDR2: KGHSH and LQKENI. In DNA form, the CDR3 reads TGTGCCAGCTCACCACTCGGTACAGGGGCAACTAATGAAAAACTGTTTTTT. Protein sequence: CASSPLGTGATNEKLFF.

This rearrangement joins TRBV11-2 to TRBJ2-5; 7 nucleotides align to TRBD1. Germline V lookup: CDR1 SGHAT, CDR2 FQNNGV. Trimming at V came to 0 bases and at J to 2 bases, leaving 0 bases not matched to a gene. The CDR3 spans 14 residues. The chain's CDR3 is CASSLDRGQETQYF. The CDR3 region has the DNA TGTGCCAGCAGCTTAGACAGGGGGCAAGAGACCCAGTACTTC.

On this clone itself: Additional DNA sequences in this sample encode the identical CDR3. The chain joins TRBV5-1 to TRBJ2-1; D not resolved. The length of the CDR3 is 13 residues. With 0 bases removed from V and 7 bases from J, the gap between germline ends came to 8 bases. Germline assignment: CDR1 SGHRS and CDR2 YFSETQ. The CDR3 DNA sequence: TGCGCCAGCAGCTTGGTTGGGGTTAATGAGCAGTTCTTC. Encoded protein: CASSLVGVNEQFF.

The rearrangement joins TRBV7-2 to TRBJ1-5; 7 bases match TRBD1. Germline values: CDR1 SGHTA, CDR2 FQGNSA. Losses at the gene ends were 3 bases for V and 5 bases for J; bases not matched to a gene: 4. CDR3 length: 14 amino acids. The CDR3 DNA follows: TGTGCCAGCAGCTTGCGACAGGGAGATCAGCCCCAGCATTTT. Its translation: CASSLRQGDQPQHF.